Following are 5 T cell receptor beta chains from one sample sequenced in a study of blood T cells in healthy people across ages. Alongside a J-beta primer mix, a sample-barcoded 5' primer served in a second PCR lasting about 6 to 12 cycles. MiXCR, applied by TCRdb to the 5' RACE reads, yields one record per CDR3 protein. The repertoire holds around 1.7 million distinct CDR3 sequences, 25% to 30% seen once, with approximately 7.7% in the top ten. The sample was blood. The receptors originated from a young woman in good health.

This clonotype was detected a few times. The gene calls are TRBV7-9 and TRBJ1-1, with 9 positions matching TRBD1. With 5 bases clipped from V and 5 bases from J, the junction kept 12 bases outside the gene matches. Germline CDR1 reads SEHNR; CDR2 reads FQNEAQ (reference sequence). The CDR3 spans 16 residues. This CDR3 reads CASSPRGGQGWTEAFF. The DNA of the CDR3 is TGTGCCAGCAGCCCTAGGGGGGGACAGGGTTGGACTGAAGCTTTCTTT. The full variable domain, with the rest looked up from reference TRBV7-9 and TRBJ1-1, is DTGVSQNPRHKITKRGQNVTFRCDPISEHNRLYWYRQTLGQGPEFLTYFQNEAQLEKSRLLSDRFSAERPKGSFSTLEIQRTEQGDSAMYLCASSPRGGQGWTEAFFGQGTRLTVV.

This clonotype was observed a handful of times. J is TRBJ2-3 and V is TRBV25-1, with D unclear. Germline CDR1 and CDR2: MGHDK and SYGVNS. This CDR3 has 14 amino acids. Trimming removed 7 bases at V and 4 bases at J, with 15 bases between. The CDR3 nucleotides are TGTGCCAGCATGGACGCGGAGTTGGCAGATACGCAGTATTTT. As protein: CASMDAELADTQYF. Supplemented by reference TRBV25-1 and TRBJ2-3, the full variable domain reads EADIYQTPRYLVIGTGKKITLECSQTMGHDKMYWYQQDPGMELHLIHYSYGVNSTEKGDLSSESTVSRIRTEHFPLTLESARPSHTSQYLCASMDAELADTQYFGPGTRLTVL.

The genes are TRBV15 and TRBJ1-1, with D perhaps matching TRBD1 (5 bases). Germline lookup yields CDR1 LNHNV and CDR2 YYDKDF (reference sequence). There are 17 residues in the CDR3. The CDR3 DNA is TGTGCTGTCGGCCTGGGGGGTGGGGGAGCGGCTAACACTGAAGCTTTCTTT. Protein: CAVGLGGGGAANTEAFF.

Remarks on this clonotype: This could be a read error, since a much larger clone is one nucleotide away. The chain employs TRBV6-5 and TRBJ2-7; the D gene is possibly TRBD2 (6 bases). Germline lookup yields CDR1 MNHEY and CDR2 SVGAGI. Trimming pared 2 bases from V and 6 bases from J, leaving 14 bases between. The length of the CDR3 is 14 residues. In DNA, the CDR3 is TGTGCCAGCAGTTACGGGGGGAGTACGGGCGAGCAGTACTTC. Its translation is CASSYGGSTGEQYF.

The rearrangement uses TRBV5-6 and TRBJ1-6; D unresolved. Germline V gives CDR1 SGHDT, CDR2 YYEEEE. V was cut by 6 bases and J by 4 bases, with 17 bases left in between. The CDR3 contains 16 residues. The CDR3 DNA is TGTGCCAGCACCGACAAAGGGAACGCATATAATTCACCCCTCCACTTT. It codes for CASTDKGNAYNSPLHF.